The 23 T cell receptor beta chains below all came from one sample that was sequenced in a study of blood T cells in healthy people across ages. Next came a second PCR, run for roughly 6 to 11 cycles, which used a sample-barcoded 5' primer along with a J-beta primer mix. One entry per CDR3 protein results from TCRdb running MiXCR on the 5' RACE reads. The top ten clones hold 9.5% to 13% of a sample with 900,000 to 950,000 distinct CDR3 sequences, just under 30% of them seen once. Separately, the same data were catalogued under a study of T cells of mothers and their children.

The sample comprised blood. These receptors were obtained from a woman in her thirties or forties in good health.

This clonotype turned up a few times. This rearrangement joins TRBV11-2 to TRBJ1-4; D perhaps matches TRBD1 (6 bases). This CDR3 has 16 residues. Germline values: CDR1 SGHAT, CDR2 FQNNGV. V was clipped by 1 base and J by 0 bases, with 9 bases between them. Here the CDR3 DNA reads TGTGCCAGCAGCTTAGCCGGGGGCGCAACTAATGAAAAACTGTTTTTT. As protein: CASSLAGGATNEKLFF. Drawing the rest from reference TRBV11-2 and TRBJ1-4, the complete variable domain is EAGVAQSPRYKIIEKRQSVAFWCNPISGHATLYWYQQILGQGPKLLIQFQNNGVVDDSQLPKDRFSAERLKGVDSTLKIQPAKLEDSAVYLCASSLAGGATNEKLFFGSGTQLSVL.

As regards this clonotype: This may be a read error, as it is one base from a much larger clone. The V gene is TRBV7-2, the J gene TRBJ2-7; perhaps TRBD1 as D (5 bases). Germline V CDR1 and CDR2: SGHTA, FQGNSA. The CDR3 totals 14 residues. Trimming left V 1 base short and J 6 bases short, with 13 bases between. The DNA for the CDR3 is TGTGCCAGCAGCTTAGGTTCTTGGGGCAGCGAGCAGTACGTC. The encoded protein is CASSLGSWGSEQYV.

This clonotype was counted between two and nine times. This chain connects TRBV15 to TRBJ1-2, with 8 bases fitting TRBD1. CDR3 length equals 16 residues. Germline values: CDR1 LNHNV, CDR2 YYDKDF (reference sequence). Losses at the gene ends were 6 bases for V and 3 bases for J; bases not matched to a gene: 12. The CDR3 nucleotides read TGTGCCACCAGAGACAGGGGATTTGGTCCCGACTATGGCTACACCTTC. It codes for CATRDRGFGPDYGYTF. Full variable domain (remainder filled in from reference TRBV15 and TRBJ1-2): DAMVIQNPRYQVTQFGKPVTLSCSQTLNHNVMYWYQQKSSQAPKLLFHYYDKDFNNEADTPDNFQSRRPNTSFCFLDIRSPGLGDTAMYLCATRDRGFGPDYGYTFGSGTRLTVV.

The V gene is TRBV20-1, the J gene TRBJ2-1; the D call may be TRBD1 or TRBD2 (5 bases each). The CDR3 length is 17 residues. Trimming stripped 1 base from V and 1 base from J, with 17 bases between. Germline V CDR1 and CDR2: DFQATT, SNEGSKA (reference sequence). The CDR3 nucleotides read TGCAGTGCTAGAGGTATCGACAGAGGGAAGTCCTACAATGAGCAGTTCTTC. This codes for CSARGIDRGKSYNEQFF.

The sample holds many counts of this clonotype. The chain joins TRBV5-4 to TRBJ2-7; 8 nucleotides agree with TRBD1. V lost 0 bases to trimming and J lost 3 bases; unmatched junction nucleotides: 14. The V gene's germline CDR1 is SGHNT and CDR2 YYREEE (reference sequence). The CDR3 totals 18 residues. CDR3 bases: TGTGCCAGCAGCTTGGACCCCTCCCGGGACAGGTTTTACTACGAGCAGTACTTC. It is translated as CASSLDPSRDRFYYEQYF.

This clonotype showed up many times. The chain employs TRBV20-1 and TRBJ1-2, with D perhaps TRBD1 (6 bases). Deletions cut 6 bases from V and 6 bases from J, with 17 bases between. Germline lookup yields CDR1 DFQATT and CDR2 SNEGSKA (reference sequence). The CDR3 loop spans 13 amino acids. CDR3 coding DNA: TGCAGTGCCCTCCGGACAGATTTCCATGGCTACACCTTC. Protein sequence: CSALRTDFHGYTF.

The chain employs TRBV7-9 and TRBJ1-5; perhaps TRBD1 as D (5 bases). Per the germline V gene, CDR1 is SEHNR and CDR2 is FQNEAQ (reference sequence). V was shortened by 5 bases and J by 0 bases, with 11 bases between the two germline ends. This CDR3 has 15 residues. CDR3: CASSDAGYSNQPQHF. CDR3 sequence (DNA): TGTGCCAGCAGCGATGCAGGGTATAGCAATCAGCCCCAGCATTTT.

Only one count was recorded for this clonotype. This chain connects TRBV14 to TRBJ1-2; D is unresolved. The germline CDR1 and CDR2 sequences are SGHDN and FVKESK. There are 15 residues in the CDR3. The V and J ends lost 4 bases and 0 bases respectively, with 12 bases between them. CDR3 in DNA: TGTGCCAGCAGCCCCTGGGCAGCCTCTAACTATGGCTACACCTTC. This translates into CASSPWAASNYGYTF. The complete variable domain, with remaining parts taken from reference TRBV14 and TRBJ1-2, reads EAGVTQFPSHSVIEKGQTVTLRCDPISGHDNLYWYRRVMGKEIKFLLHFVKESKQDESGMPNNRFLAERTGGTYSTLKVQPAELEDSGVYFCASSPWAASNYGYTFGSGTRLTVV.

The chain recombines TRBV7-9 with TRBJ1-1, with unresolved D. The CDR3 is made up of 15 amino acids. V was pared by 3 bases and J by 1 base, with 12 bases between. CDR1 is SEHNR and CDR2 is FQNEAQ in the germline V gene (reference sequence). The CDR3 DNA is TGTGCCAGCAGCTTTGGTGGCAGATCGAACACTGAAGCTTTCTTT. Amino acid sequence: CASSFGGRSNTEAFF.

The J gene is TRBJ2-5, the V gene TRBV6-1; D might be TRBD2 (6 bases). This CDR3 is built from 15 residues. Deletions cut 10 bases from V and 2 bases from J, with 20 bases between. CDR1 is MNHNS and CDR2 is SASEGT in the germline V gene. The CDR3 DNA follows: TGTGCCACCTCATCTACAGGAGGGTCTCAAGAGACCCAGTACTTC. Its protein product is CATSSTGGSQETQYF.

This clonotype showed up many times. This chain connects TRBV3-1 to TRBJ2-7, with a tentative D call TRBD2 (5 bases). CDR3 size: 15 residues. The germline gives CDR1 LGHDT, CDR2 YNNKEL (reference sequence). The V end lost 4 bases, the J end lost 0 bases, and 13 bases lay between the germline ends. CDR3 DNA: TGTGCCAGCAGCCCTCTACGTGGGAGCTCCTACGAGCAGTACTTC. Amino acid sequence: CASSPLRGSSYEQYF.

This clonotype has at least ten counts. The gene calls are TRBV12-3 or TRBV12-4 and TRBJ2-7; the match to TRBD2 covers 7 bases. V gave up 4 bases and J gave up 6 bases; unmatched junction bases: 6. The length of the CDR3 is 13 residues. The CDR3, as DNA: TGTGCCAGCAGTTCGTTCGGGGAGGGCGAGCAGTACTTC. Protein product: CASSSFGEGEQYF.

This clonotype was seen a few times. The chain is built from TRBV2 and TRBJ1-2, with unresolved D. There are 13 residues in the CDR3. The V gene's germline CDR1 is SNHLY and CDR2 FYNNEI. With 5 bases removed from V and 2 bases from J, the gap between germline ends came to 9 bases. In DNA, the CDR3 is TGTGCCAGCAGTCGATCACCGAACTATGGCTACACCTTC. It encodes CASSRSPNYGYTF. The full variable domain, completed using reference TRBV2 and TRBJ1-2, is EPEVTQTPSHQVTQMGQEVILRCVPISNHLYFYWYRQILGQKVEFLVSFYNNEISEKSEIFDDQFSVERPDGSNFTLKIRSTKLEDSAMYFCASSRSPNYGYTFGSGTRLTVV.

V usage is TRBV7-2 and J usage is TRBJ1-2; 10 positions match TRBD1. CDR1 and CDR2 from the germline V gene are SGHTA and FQGNSA. The CDR3 consists of 14 residues. V lost 7 bases, J lost 8 bases, and 10 bases stayed unmatched. CDR3 region: CASKPDRGLEGYTF. CDR3 coding DNA: TGTGCCAGCAAACCAGACAGGGGGCTCGAGGGCTACACCTTC.

This clonotype has a count of ten or more. The genes are TRBV20-1 and TRBJ2-1; no clear D. Germline values: CDR1 DFQATT, CDR2 SNEGSKA (reference sequence). Between the trimmed V and J ends, which lost 5 bases and 0 bases, there was a span of 14 bases. The CDR3 has 15 amino acids. The CDR3 nucleotides are TGCAGTGCTCTCGCTCTAGGTAGCTCCTACAATGAGCAGTTCTTC. Its protein is CSALALGSSYNEQFF.

The chain employs TRBV28 and TRBJ1-5; perhaps TRBD1 as D (5 bases). Trimming removed 1 base at V and 6 bases at J, with 13 bases between. This CDR3 spans 15 amino acids. Germline V gives CDR1 MDHEN, CDR2 SYDVKM. Here the CDR3 reads CASSLLVQGGQPQHF. Written as DNA, the CDR3 is TGTGCCAGCAGTTTATTAGTTCAGGGTGGTCAGCCCCAGCATTTT.

Of note for this clonotype: A clone one base away is much larger, so this may be a read error. The V gene is TRBV7-2, the J gene TRBJ2-1; tentatively, D is TRBD1 or TRBD2 (6 bases each). Germline V CDR1 and CDR2: SGHTA, FQGNSA. The length of the CDR3 is 12 residues. CDR3 residues: CANSLETGGRFF. DNA for the CDR3: TGTGCCAACAGCCTTGAGACCGGGGGCAGGTTCTTC.

This clonotype was recorded a few times. The chain is built from TRBV29-1 and TRBJ2-5, with 8 bases aligning to TRBD2. CDR3 size: 13 residues. V was clipped by 3 bases and J by 9 bases; unmatched bases: 9. Germline V gene data show CDR1 as SQVTM and CDR2 as ANQGSEA. DNA of the CDR3: TGCAGCGTTGATTTAGCGGGGCTCAGGGCCCAGTACTTC. Protein product: CSVDLAGLRAQYF.

For this clonotype: Given a much more abundant clone one base away, this may be a read error. As the CDR3 is not closed by the conserved phenylalanine or tryptophan, this likely results from a read error. The rearrangement links TRBV5-6 to TRBJ2-7; D is ambiguous. The CDR3 is 13 amino acids. Between the trimmed V and J ends, which lost 1 base and 2 bases, there was a span of 7 bases. Germline V gives CDR1 SGHDT, CDR2 YYEEEE. The DNA of the CDR3 is TGTGCCAGCAGCTTGCAGAACACCTACGAGCAGTACTCC. Its translation is CASSLQNTYEQYS.

The chain uses TRBV9 and TRBJ2-1, with TRBD2 identical over 7 bases. J lost 3 bases, V lost 1 base, and 7 bases had no gene match. The CDR3 length is 16 residues. CDR1 is SGDLS and CDR2 is YYNGEE in the germline V gene. CDR3 nucleotide sequence: TGTGCCAGCAGCGTATGGGGGGGGAGCTACTACAATGAGCAGTTCTTC. Amino acid sequence: CASSVWGGSYYNEQFF.

This chain uses TRBV20-1 with TRBJ2-1, with D uncertain. CDR3 length: 13 amino acids. V lost 3 bases to trimming and J lost 4 bases, with 10 bases between them. CDR1 and CDR2 (germline): DFQATT, SNEGSKA (reference sequence). This chain's CDR3 is CSARMVDYNEQFF. As DNA, the CDR3 is TGCAGTGCTAGGATGGTAGATTACAATGAGCAGTTCTTC.

This rearrangement joins TRBV9 to TRBJ2-3, with 7 bases fitting TRBD1. Per the germline V gene, CDR1 is SGDLS and CDR2 is YYNGEE. The CDR3 is made up of 16 amino acids. V gave up 2 bases and J gave up 1 base; unmatched junction bases: 7. CDR3 protein: CASSVDRVAGTDTQYF. The CDR3 coding sequence is TGTGCCAGCAGCGTCGACAGGGTGGCCGGCACAGATACGCAGTATTTT.

This clonotype was seen at least ten times. The gene calls are TRBV6-1 and TRBJ2-7; 7 positions agree with TRBD1. The CDR3 consists of 17 residues. Germline loops: CDR1 MNHNS, CDR2 SASEGT. The junction had 17 bases not matched to a gene; V was cut back by 6 bases and J by 3 bases. CDR3 residues: CASRSSVLTGQIYEQYF. CDR3 coding DNA: TGTGCCAGCAGGTCGTCCGTCCTAACGGGACAGATCTACGAGCAGTACTTC.